These T cell receptor beta chains were read from a single sample in a study of CD8 T cells in Susac syndrome. In TCRdb, the immunoSEQ multiplex PCR reads were re-called with MiXCR into one record per CDR3 protein. The table has approximately 19,000 distinct CDR3 sequences, 95% seen once. Sample: CD8+ T cells from PBMCs. Source of these receptors: a human donor in good health. Both conserved end residues are part of each CDR3. Each record gives: clone size, V gene, J gene, D gene, CDR3 DNA, CDR3 protein. A D gene is named only where the DNA matches it firmly. Part of the rows lack a size; the others show once, few, many or a class for expanded clones.

.	TRBV25-1	TRBJ2-1	.	TGTGCCAGCAGCGGGAATTACAATGAGCAGTTCTTC	CASSGNYNEQFF
.	TRBV5-5	TRBJ2-2	TRBD1	TGTGCCAGCACCTGGGACAGGGGAACCGGGGAGCTGTTTTTT	CASTWDRGTGELFF
.	TRBV27	TRBJ1-1	.	TGTGCCAGCACCGGACTATCTATGAACACTGAAGCTTTCTTT	CASTGLSMNTEAFF
.	TRBV7-2	TRBJ2-1	TRBD2	TGTGCCAGCAGAGGACTAGGTTCAAATGAGCAGTTCTTC	CASRGLGSNEQFF
.	TRBV27	TRBJ2-1	TRBD2	TGTGCCGTCCAAACCCCACCGGGAGGGCCGGGCAATGAGCAGTTCTTC	CAVQTPPGGPGNEQFF
.	TRBV6-5	TRBJ2-3	.	TGTGCCAGCAGTCCAACCGGAATGGGGCCAGATACGCAGTATTTT	CASSPTGMGPDTQYF
.	TRBV27	TRBJ1-5	TRBD1	TGTGCCAGCAGTTTATCCCCCGGGACAGGGGGCAGTCAGCCCCAGCATTTT	CASSLSPGTGGSQPQHF
.	TRBV27	TRBJ2-7	.	TGTGCCAGCAGTCCCGTCCTTGGGTACGAGCAGTACTTC	CASSPVLGYEQYF
.	TRBV2	TRBJ2-1	TRBD1	TGTGCCAGCAGAGATGACAGGGTTGAGACCTACAATGAGCAGTTCTTC	CASRDDRVETYNEQFF
.	TRBV20-1	TRBJ2-7	TRBD2	TGCAGTGCGCCGCCCGGGAGGGAACCCTACGAGCAGTACTTC	CSAPPGREPYEQYF
.	TRBV5-1	TRBJ1-1	.	TGCGCCAGCAGCGGATCCATGAACACTGAAGCTTTCTTT	CASSGSMNTEAFF
.	TRBV27	TRBJ1-2	.	TGTGCCAGCAGTTTACGGCGGCAGGTCAACTATGGCTACACCTTC	CASSLRRQVNYGYTF
.	TRBV27	TRBJ1-5	.	TGTGCCAGCAGTTTAGGCACGGGTTTGTCTCAGCCCCAGCATTTT	CASSLGTGLSQPQHF
once	TRBV5-5	TRBJ1-1	.	TGTGCCAGCAGCCCGTACAGGGAAGGTATGAACACTGAAGCTTTCTTT	CASSPYREGMNTEAFF
.	TRBV3-1	TRBJ2-1	.	TGTGCCAGCAGCCCTCGACTAGGGGGATTGGACAATGAGCAGTTCTTC	CASSPRLGGLDNEQFF
.	TRBV7-9	TRBJ2-2	TRBD2	TGTGCCAGCAGACCCACTAGCGGGCCGGGGACCGGGGAGCTGTTTTTT	CASRPTSGPGTGELFF
.	TRBV12-3/TRBV12-4	TRBJ2-3	TRBD1	TGTGCCAGCAGACCGGGACAGGGGGCGGGAGATACGCAGTATTTT	CASRPGQGAGDTQYF
.	TRBV15	TRBJ1-4	TRBD1	TGTGCCACCAGCCAGGGGGCGACTAATGAAAAACTGTTTTTT	CATSQGATNEKLFF
.	TRBV7-9	TRBJ2-7	TRBD2	TGTGCCAGCAGCATTTCATATGAACTAGCGGCTGGTGCGTACTTC	CASSISYELAAGAYF
.	TRBV5-1	TRBJ2-3	TRBD2	TGCGCCAGCAACGACGGGACTAAACGGACAGATACGCAGTATTTT	CASNDGTKRTDTQYF
.	TRBV27	TRBJ2-1	.	TGTGCCAGCAGTCCAGACAGCAGCTCCTACAATGAGCAGTTCTTC	CASSPDSSSYNEQFF
.	TRBV7-9	TRBJ2-7	TRBD2	TGTGCCAGCAGCTTAGTGACTAGCGGGGCCTACGAGCAGTACTTC	CASSLVTSGAYEQYF
.	TRBV9	TRBJ2-7	.	TGTGCCAGCAGCGTAGAGGACACCCCCTACGAGCAGTACTTC	CASSVEDTPYEQYF
.	TRBV28	TRBJ1-3	.	TGTGCCAGCAGTTTGGAGGGGAGTTGGTCTGGAAACACCATATATTTT	CASSLEGSWSGNTIYF
.	TRBV6-6	TRBJ2-1	.	TGTGCCAGCAGTTACTCGTTAGATGAGCAGTTCTTC	CASSYSLDEQFF
.	TRBV7-9	TRBJ2-1	.	TGTGCCAGCAGCCCCAACTTGGGTCCCTCCTACAATGAGCAGTTCTTC	CASSPNLGPSYNEQFF
.	TRBV6-5	TRBJ2-2	TRBD2	TGTGCCAGCAGTTACGGGGGGGCCGGGGAGCTGTTTTTT	CASSYGGAGELFF
.	TRBV29-1	TRBJ2-1	.	TGCAGCGTTGATTTGGGGTATGAGCAGTTCTTC	CSVDLGYEQFF
.	TRBV4-2	TRBJ1-2	.	TGTGCCAGCAGCCAAGAAAGCAACACTGCCTATGGCTACACCTTC	CASSQESNTAYGYTF
.	TRBV5-1	TRBJ2-1	TRBD1	TGCGCCAGCAGCTTCCGACAGGGATCATTCAATGAGCAGTTCTTC	CASSFRQGSFNEQFF
.	TRBV9	TRBJ2-3	TRBD2	TGTGCCAGCAACCCGGGACTAGCCCCCACAGATACGCAGTATTTT	CASNPGLAPTDTQYF
.	TRBV12-3/TRBV12-4	TRBJ2-1	TRBD2	TGTGCCAGCAGTTCTCGGGACTACTACTACAATGAGCAGTTCTTC	CASSSRDYYYNEQFF
.	TRBV7-9	TRBJ2-1	TRBD1	TGTGCCAGCAGCTTCACGGGACAGGGTTTCGATGAGCAGTTCTTC	CASSFTGQGFDEQFF
.	TRBV27	TRBJ1-1	.	TGTGCCAGCAGTCCCCTCCTAGGAGGGACTAGGACTGAAGCTTTCTTT	CASSPLLGGTRTEAFF
.	TRBV28	TRBJ2-5	.	TGTGCCAGCCTCCAGGGAGTAGGGTTAGAGACCCAGTACTTC	CASLQGVGLETQYF
.	TRBV2	TRBJ2-1	TRBD2	TGTGCCAGCAGCGCAAACCGGGACTATCGCAATGAGCAGTTCTTC	CASSANRDYRNEQFF
.	TRBV12-5	TRBJ2-5	.	TGTGCTAGTGGTCCCGAGGAATACCAAGAGACCCAGTACTTC	CASGPEEYQETQYF
once	TRBV19	TRBJ2-7	.	TGTGCCAGTAGTATTTACGGGGACTACGAGCAGTACTTC	CASSIYGDYEQYF
.	TRBV28	TRBJ2-4	.	TGTGCCAGCGGACAGTTTAGTGAAAACATTCAGTACTTC	CASGQFSENIQYF
.	TRBV9	TRBJ2-2	.	TGTGCCAGCAGCCTCTACGGGAGCCCCAACACCGGGGAGCTGTTTTTT	CASSLYGSPNTGELFF
.	TRBV12-3/TRBV12-4	TRBJ2-2	.	TGTGCCAGCTTGATCACAGGGAACACCGGGGAGCTGTTTTTT	CASLITGNTGELFF